This T cell receptor beta chain appears in the sequencing data of a study of regulatory T cells in long-lasting Graves disease. Whole-study findings and limits: TRBV28, TRBJ1-2 and TRBJ2-5 emerged as the favored segments in persistent disease.

This clonotype was counted many times. Its target is unknown. Construction of TCR beta libraries relied on iRepertoire HTBI primers and on Arm-PCR targeting CDR3 regions. TCRdb re-called the multiplex PCR reads through MiXCR, storing one row per CDR3 protein. The sample carries 680,000 or so distinct CDR3 sequences, under 20% recorded once. The germline V gene has CDR1 MNHEY and CDR2 SMNVEV (reference sequence). The CDR3 sequence is 15 residues long. Trimming pared 1 base from V and 4 bases from J, leaving 10 bases between. Time point in this sample: newly diagnosed GD, antithyroid drugs for less than 3 months. PBMC RNA was the source of the TCR library. The data were also submitted as part of a second study, on T cells in Graves' hyperthyroidism and ophthalmopathy. That investigation notes: The HTBI primer set drove a first-round RT-PCR of the TCR CDR3. Within blood appeared most thyroid clonotypes that had expanded above 0.001.

The chain carries TRBV27 and TRBJ1-4; perhaps TRBD1 as D (5 bases). The receptor's source is a woman aged 25 to 39 with Graves disease. Sequences were derived from peripheral blood mononuclear cells (PBMCs), sampled at new diagnosis, from a patient treated with antithyroid drugs. CDR3 loop: CASSLYGTDNEKLFF. The DNA of the CDR3 is TGTGCCAGCAGTTTATACGGGACTGATAATGAAAAACTGTTTTTT.